The present entry profiles one TCR beta chain with its context. The antigen remains unidentified. The data were taken from a study of monozygotic twins with inflammatory bowel disease. TCRdb re-called the 5' RACE reads and gives one entry per CDR3 protein, without DNA. Found here are approximately 390,000 distinct CDR3 sequences; the top ten clones hold 2% to 3%. Germline V gene data show CDR1 as LGHDT and CDR2 as YNNKEL (reference sequence). The CDR3 loop spans 16 amino acids. Study conclusions and caveats: TCRbeta inverse Simpson diversity was decreased in IBD patients versus healthy co-twins.

Sequenced input: blood. The receptor was isolated from a human donor with ulcerative colitis or Crohn's disease, or a healthy co-twin of an affected twin (not recorded which). This chain connects TRBV3-1 to TRBJ2-7; the TCRdb D gene call, TRBD1, has no DNA to confirm it. Here the CDR3 reads CASSYNRDRSSYEQYF.